This TCR beta chain was identified during a study of cytomegalovirus exposure and HLA in healthy donors. The CDR3 loop spans 11 amino acids. Between the trimmed V and J ends, which lost 6 bases and 3 bases, there was a span of 7 bases. CDR1 SQVTM and CDR2 ANQGSEA come from the germline V gene. 60 Vbeta and 13 Jbeta primers were used in PCR. The assay was immunoSEQ multiplex PCR, and TCRdb's table has in-frame clones only and misses some. The table lists approximately 160,000 clones, about four fifths of them singletons. The TCR was taken from a man aged 30 to 39 in good health and CMV-seropositive. Input material: PBMCs. The chain uses TRBV29-1 and TRBJ2-3; a weak D match, TRBD1 (5 bases). In DNA, the CDR3 is TGCAGCGTAGGGGTTACAGATACGCAGTATTTT. It specifies CSVGVTDTQYF.